This T cell receptor beta chain was retrieved from a study of regulatory T cells in long-lasting Graves disease. Arm-PCR with iRepertoire HTBI primers amplified the CDR3 regions for these TCR beta libraries. A single record per CDR3 protein comes from TCRdb applying MiXCR to the multiplex PCR reads. Among roughly 610,000 distinct CDR3 sequences listed, roughly 16% were seen once. Study-level points and caveats: Limited sample numbers may have lowered accuracy. For persistent Graves' patients, TCR diversity was lower than for newly diagnosed ones.

The time point was: newly diagnosed GD, antithyroid drugs for less than 3 months. Extracted RNA from PBMCs served as the source of the TCR library. Peripheral blood, approximately 9.6 milliliters of it, was drawn into EDTA tubes. Trimming cost V 1 base and J 4 bases; bases outside gene matches: 4. The CDR3 sequence is 16 residues long. Germline V gene data show CDR1 as SGHDT and CDR2 as YYEEEE. This clonotype was counted between two and nine times. Its antigen is as yet unknown. Separately, the same data were catalogued under a study of T cells in Graves' hyperthyroidism and ophthalmopathy. Turning to that study: Most thyroid clonotypes expanded above 0.001 were also detected in blood.

J is TRBJ2-1 and V is TRBV5-6; 11 nucleotides match TRBD2. The source was peripheral blood mononuclear cells (PBMCs), collected at new diagnosis, from a patient treated with antithyroid drugs. The TCR was taken from a man younger than 30 with Graves disease. The CDR3 protein is CASSLWLAGGYNEQFF. The CDR3 DNA reads TGTGCCAGCAGCTTGTGGCTAGCGGGAGGATACAATGAGCAGTTCTTC.